These 31 T cell receptor beta chains originate from one sample sequenced in a study of T cell responses to AZD1222 COVID-19 vaccine. The data were produced by immunoSEQ multiplex PCR, yet TCRdb's version contains in-frame clones alone and is incomplete. The data contain 100,000 to 150,000 clones, around 90% of them singletons. The source was peripheral blood, collected on day 0 of MenACWY control vaccination. The source is an adult in good health.

V and J are TRBV19 and TRBJ2-3, with 7 bases lining up with TRBD2. The CDR3 covers 15 residues. Germline V lookup: CDR1 LNHDA, CDR2 SQIVND (reference sequence). With 5 bases clipped from V and 3 bases from J, the junction kept 8 bases outside the gene matches. CDR3 bases: TGTGCCAGTAGTTTACTAGCGAGAGGGACAGATACGCAGTATTTT. Translation gives CASSLLARGTDTQYF.

The rearrangement links TRBV7-9 to TRBJ2-3; tentative D call: TRBD2 (7 bases). The CDR3 extends over 14 amino acids. Trimming pared 3 bases from V and 3 bases from J, leaving 10 bases between. Germline CDR1 reads SEHNR; CDR2 reads FQNEAQ (reference sequence). The CDR3 sequence: CASSFEGGTDTQYF. For the CDR3, the DNA is TGTGCCAGCAGCTTTGAGGGGGGGACAGATACGCAGTATTTT.

The chain has TRBV19 and TRBJ2-2, with D possibly matching TRBD1 (5 bases). Germline V gene sequence: CDR1 LNHDA, CDR2 SQIVND (reference sequence). With 7 bases removed from V and 6 bases from J, the gap between germline ends came to 12 bases. This CDR3 contains 13 residues. CDR3 DNA sequence: TGTGCCAGTAACTCAGGGTACGCCGGGGAGCTGTTTTTT. It yields the protein CASNSGYAGELFF.

The chain couples TRBV7-9 to TRBJ2-4; unclear D gene. The length of the CDR3 is 11 residues. The V gene lost 5 bases and the J gene lost 6 bases, with 5 bases spanning the gap. Germline CDR1 and CDR2: SEHNR and FQNEAQ (reference sequence). CDR3 amino acids: CASSDGNIQYF. CDR3 bases: TGTGCCAGCAGCGACGGAAACATTCAGTACTTC.

This clone was recorded once. The gene calls are TRBV24-1 and TRBJ2-3, with D uncertain. V dropped 5 bases and J dropped 2 bases, with 16 bases sitting between them. There are 16 residues in the CDR3. Germline-derived CDR1 and CDR2 are KGHDR and SFDVKD. The chain's CDR3 is CATSVAGQSYTDTQYF. The CDR3 DNA reads as TGTGCCACCAGTGTTGCAGGCCAGAGCTACACAGATACGCAGTATTTT.

The V gene is TRBV6-1, the J gene TRBJ2-3; the match to TRBD2 covers 8 bases. Trimming at V came to 2 bases and at J to 2 bases, leaving 6 bases not matched to a gene. Germline V gene sequence: CDR1 MNHNS, CDR2 SASEGT. The CDR3 is 16 residues long. CDR3 bases: TGTGCCAGCAGTGAACGGGGGACTAGGTACACAGATACGCAGTATTTT. Amino acids: CASSERGTRYTDTQYF.

The chain is built from TRBV6-5 and TRBJ1-4, with D unclear. Germline assignment: CDR1 MNHEY and CDR2 SVGAGI. The length of the CDR3 is 12 residues. Trimming left V 7 bases short and J 10 bases short, with 13 bases between. CDR3 DNA: TGTGCCAGCACAACAGAAGGCGGAAAACTGTTTTTT. As protein: CASTTEGGKLFF.

The chain joins TRBV6-5 to TRBJ2-1, with 9 bases identical to TRBD2. Germline trimming cut 2 bases from V and 7 bases from J; bases unmatched to any gene: 9. This CDR3 spans 16 amino acids. CDR1 is MNHEY and CDR2 is SVGAGI in the germline V gene. The CDR3 here is CASSYEWREGPNEQFF. The CDR3 DNA reads as TGTGCCAGCAGTTACGAATGGCGGGAGGGTCCTAATGAGCAGTTCTTC.

CDR3 residues: CASSYSEGQDSGANVLTF. In nucleotides, the CDR3 is TGTGCCAGCAGTTACTCCGAGGGACAGGACTCTGGGGCCAACGTCCTGACTTTC. The chain joins TRBV6-7 to TRBJ2-6; 8 bases fit TRBD1. TRBV6-7 is designated an ORF whose function remains uncertain. The CDR3 is 18 residues long. Trimming cost V 0 bases and J 0 bases; bases outside gene matches: 4.

CDR3 DNA: TGCAGTGCTAGCCTGCAATTGGGCTACACCTTC. Its protein is CSASLQLGYTF. The chain joins TRBV20-1 to TRBJ1-2, with D unclear. This CDR3 spans 11 amino acids. Germline lookup yields CDR1 DFQATT and CDR2 SNEGSKA (reference sequence). Trimming left V 3 bases short and J 8 bases short, with 10 bases between.

The V and J genes are TRBV18 and TRBJ2-6; D is unresolved. Trimming pared 5 bases from V and 0 bases from J, leaving 5 bases between. CDR1 is KGHSH and CDR2 is LQKENI in the germline V gene. The CDR3 loop spans 14 amino acids. CDR3: CASSGSSGANVLTF. DNA for the CDR3: TGTGCCAGCTCAGGTAGCTCTGGGGCCAACGTCCTGACTTTC.

V and J are TRBV2 and TRBJ1-2, with D uncertain. Germline loops: CDR1 SNHLY, CDR2 FYNNEI. V shed 4 bases and J shed 2 bases, with 8 bases lying between them. CDR3 length: 13 residues. The CDR3 region has the DNA TGTGCCAGCAGTGTCCGGGAAAACTATGGCTACACCTTC. This encodes CASSVRENYGYTF.

The rearrangement uses TRBV2 and TRBJ2-1, with 11 bases fitting TRBD1. CDR1 and CDR2 from the germline V gene are SNHLY and FYNNEI. The junction had 1 base not matched to a gene; V was cut back by 6 bases and J by 6 bases. This CDR3 has 13 amino acids. The CDR3 nucleotides are TGTGCCAGCAGAGGACAGGGGGCCAATGAGCAGTTCTTC. This encodes CASRGQGANEQFF.

This chain links TRBV5-4 with TRBJ1-4, with D possibly being TRBD1 (6 bases). The ends were cut back, 0 bases at V and 10 bases at J, with 22 bases in the middle. This CDR3 comprises 17 residues. Germline V gives CDR1 SGHNT, CDR2 YYREEE (reference sequence). CDR3 loop: CASSLGGLEDRSRKLFF. The CDR3 coding sequence is TGTGCCAGCAGCTTGGGGGGCTTAGAAGACAGGAGTCGAAAACTGTTTTTT.

CDR3 nucleotide sequence: TGTGCCAGCAGTTTGGCAGGGCGGGATGGCTACACCTTC. Its translation: CASSLAGRDGYTF. The genes are TRBV28 and TRBJ1-2, with D maybe TRBD1 (5 bases). The V gene's germline CDR1 is MDHEN and CDR2 SYDVKM. The V and J ends lost 3 bases and 6 bases respectively, with 11 bases between them. This CDR3 is built from 13 residues.

V usage is TRBV4-2 and J usage is TRBJ2-6, with D perhaps matching TRBD1 (5 bases). Germline V gene lookup returns CDR1 LGHNA and CDR2 YNFKEQ. The germline V and J ends were trimmed by 0 bases and 3 bases, with 12 bases remaining between them. This CDR3 contains 17 residues. The CDR3 DNA reads as TGTGCCAGCAGCCAAGAACTCCTCAGGGTTGGGGCCAACGTCCTGACTTTC. Its translation is CASSQELLRVGANVLTF.

V usage is TRBV10-1 and J usage is TRBJ2-5; 9 bases match TRBD1. Germline assignment: CDR1 WNHNN and CDR2 SYGVQD (reference sequence). This CDR3 contains 15 residues. The trim removed 4 bases at V and 3 bases at J, leaving 6 bases unmatched. In DNA, the CDR3 is TGCGCCAGCAGTGCGTCAACAGGGGGCGAAGAGACCCAGTACTTC. Amino acids: CASSASTGGEETQYF.

V and J are TRBV6-2 or TRBV6-3 and TRBJ2-7, with TRBD1 matching over 10 bases. Germline trimming cut 5 bases from V and 7 bases from J; bases unmatched to any gene: 11. Germline V gene lookup returns CDR1 MNHEY and CDR2 SVGEGT. The CDR3 length is 15 residues. The CDR3 bases are TGTGCCAGCAGTACCACCGGGACAGGGGATTTTGAGCAGTACGTC. Its protein product is CASSTTGTGDFEQYV.

The CDR3 DNA is TGTGCCAGCTCCCCGCCCAGGGGTGATTCCGGCGAGCAGTACTTC. The encoded protein is CASSPPRGDSGEQYF. This chain connects TRBV18 to TRBJ2-7, with D possibly being TRBD1 (6 bases). The CDR3 has 15 residues. Germline-derived CDR1 and CDR2 are KGHSH and LQKENI. Trimming took 6 bases from V and 6 from J, leaving 21 bases between them.

The chain recombines TRBV9 with TRBJ2-1; TRBD2 matches at 10 bases. CDR1 is SGDLS and CDR2 is YYNGEE in the germline V gene. Germline trimming cut 2 bases from V and 9 bases from J; bases unmatched to any gene: 8. The CDR3 totals 15 residues. CDR3 region: CASSVGPPSGGEQFF. DNA for the CDR3: TGTGCCAGCAGCGTCGGCCCCCCTAGCGGGGGTGAGCAGTTCTTC.

The V and J genes are TRBV4-1 and TRBJ2-5; TRBD1 matches at 7 bases. V shed 8 bases, J shed 2 bases, and the junction held 5 bases outside the gene matches. CDR1 and CDR2 from the germline V gene are MGHRA and YSYEKL. CDR3 length: 13 amino acids. CDR3 loop: CASSPGQQETQYF. DNA for the CDR3: TGCGCCAGCTCCCCGGGACAGCAAGAGACCCAGTACTTC.

The chain joins TRBV11-1 to TRBJ2-7; 10 bases align to TRBD1. The germline gives CDR1 SGHAT, CDR2 FQDESV (reference sequence). J lost 4 bases, V lost 4 bases, and 7 bases had no gene match. CDR3 length: 15 amino acids. This chain's CDR3 is CASSSPTGGLYEQYF. DNA for the CDR3: TGTGCCAGCAGCTCCCCGACAGGGGGCCTATACGAGCAGTACTTC. The complete variable domain, with remaining parts taken from reference TRBV11-1 and TRBJ2-7, reads EAEVAQSPRYKITEKSQAVAFWCDPISGHATLYWYRQILGQGPELLVQFQDESVVDDSQLPKDRFSAERLKGVDSTLKIQPAELGDSAMYLCASSSPTGGLYEQYFGPGTRLTVT.

The J gene is TRBJ1-5, the V gene TRBV4-1; D is unclear. V lost 1 base and J 1 base, leaving 8 bases between the germline ends. CDR1 is MGHRA, CDR2 YSYEKL, per germline. This CDR3 has 15 residues. The CDR3, as DNA: TGCGCCAGCAGCCAAGCGACGGGAAGCAATCAGCCCCAGCATTTT. As protein: CASSQATGSNQPQHF.

The chain is built from TRBV7-9 and TRBJ1-4, with D perhaps matching TRBD1 (5 bases). CDR1 and CDR2 (germline): SEHNR, FQNEAQ (reference sequence). The CDR3 loop spans 16 amino acids. The V end was cut by 5 bases, the J end by 6 bases, with 19 bases between. CDR3 region: CASSTYPRGDDEKLFF. CDR3 sequence (DNA): TGTGCCAGCAGCACGTATCCCAGAGGGGATGATGAAAAACTGTTTTTT.

The V gene is TRBV5-6, the J gene TRBJ1-3; D is possibly TRBD1 (6 bases). The V end was cut by 0 bases, the J end by 2 bases, with 9 bases between. From germline, CDR1 is SGHDT and CDR2 YYEEEE. The CDR3 runs to 15 residues. The CDR3 region has the DNA TGTGCCAGCAGCTTGGGGCAGGGGACTGGAAACACCATATATTTT. It codes for CASSLGQGTGNTIYF.

V and J are TRBV5-1 and TRBJ2-7; 9 nucleotides agree with TRBD2. The trim removed 1 base at V and 2 bases at J, leaving 4 bases unmatched. Germline CDR1 is SGHRS and CDR2 is YFSETQ. CDR3 length equals 15 residues. CDR3 sequence (DNA): TGCGCCAGCAGCTTGCTTAGCGGGAGCCCCTACGAGCAGTACTTC. Translated: CASSLLSGSPYEQYF.

The chain couples TRBV2 to TRBJ1-3; D unresolved. The CDR3 has 14 residues. Per the germline V gene, CDR1 is SNHLY and CDR2 is FYNNEI. V lost 7 bases and J lost 0, with 10 bases in between. Here the CDR3 reads CASMLRSSGNTIYF. The DNA of the CDR3 is TGTGCCAGCATGTTGCGTAGCTCTGGAAACACCATATATTTT. The complete variable domain, with remaining parts taken from reference TRBV2 and TRBJ1-3, reads EPEVTQTPSHQVTQMGQEVILRCVPISNHLYFYWYRQILGQKVEFLVSFYNNEISEKSEIFDDQFSVERPDGSNFTLKIRSTKLEDSAMYFCASMLRSSGNTIYFGEGSWLTVV.

The chain is built from TRBV6-5 and TRBJ1-1, with 11 bases matching TRBD1. Trimming cost V 5 bases and J 3 bases; bases outside gene matches: 2. Per the germline V gene, CDR1 is MNHEY and CDR2 is SVGAGI. This CDR3 is 14 amino acids long. The CDR3 is CASSRDRGDTEAFF. CDR3 sequence (DNA): TGTGCCAGCAGTAGGGACAGGGGGGACACTGAAGCTTTCTTT.

The rearrangement joins TRBV7-9 to TRBJ2-1; 11 bases are a match to TRBD2. Germline CDR1 and CDR2: SEHNR and FQNEAQ (reference sequence). The CDR3 extends over 17 amino acids. J gave up 8 bases and V 5 bases, and 14 bases lay outside the gene matches. CDR3 in amino acids: CASSAYPDTSGSHEQFF. The CDR3 DNA follows: TGTGCCAGCAGCGCCTACCCGGACACTAGCGGGAGCCATGAGCAGTTCTTC. The whole variable domain, remainder taken from reference TRBV7-9 and TRBJ2-1, is DTGVSQNPRHKITKRGQNVTFRCDPISEHNRLYWYRQTLGQGPEFLTYFQNEAQLEKSRLLSDRFSAERPKGSFSTLEIQRTEQGDSAMYLCASSAYPDTSGSHEQFFGPGTRLTVL.

The chain employs TRBV14 and TRBJ1-6; 8 nucleotides line up with TRBD1. V lost 2 bases and J lost 9; bases outside the gene matches: 3. Germline-derived CDR1 and CDR2 are SGHDN and FVKESK. The CDR3 is 14 amino acids. CDR3 region: CASSQTGGLSPLHF. The CDR3 bases are TGTGCCAGCAGCCAAACAGGGGGTCTTTCACCCCTCCACTTT.

The chain recombines TRBV2 with TRBJ1-1, with D maybe TRBD1 (5 bases). CDR1 SNHLY and CDR2 FYNNEI come from the germline V gene. V dropped 4 bases and J dropped 1 base, with 7 bases sitting between them. The CDR3 covers 13 residues. The CDR3 nucleotides are TGTGCCAGCAGTGCAGGGCAGAACACTGAAGCTTTCTTT. Translation gives CASSAGQNTEAFF. Full variable domain (rest looked up from reference TRBV2 and TRBJ1-1): EPEVTQTPSHQVTQMGQEVILRCVPISNHLYFYWYRQILGQKVEFLVSFYNNEISEKSEIFDDQFSVERPDGSNFTLKIRSTKLEDSAMYFCASSAGQNTEAFFGQGTRLTVV.